The T cell receptor beta chain described here comes from a study of blood T cell repertoires in COVID-19. As for the study in general: Material from acute and convalescent COVID-19 was sourced from the United States, Italy and Spain.

TCRdb's copy holds only in-frame clones and misses some; the assay was immunoSEQ multiplex PCR. The sample holds approximately 240,000 clones, about 80% seen once. Clinical history reported by participants formed the basis on which cohorts were assigned. Specimen: PBMCs or T cells enriched from blood (not recorded which). The clonotype was recovered from a woman aged 40 to 49 with acute COVID-19.

The CDR3 DNA sequence: TGCGCCAGCAGCTTTCAGGGTACCTACGAGCAGTACTTC. As protein: CASSFQGTYEQYF. The chain has TRBV5-1 and TRBJ2-7, with D possibly being TRBD1 (5 bases). Germline V gives CDR1 SGHRS, CDR2 YFSETQ. The CDR3 contains 13 residues. The V gene lost 2 bases and the J gene lost 2 bases, with 8 bases spanning the gap.